The entry below gives a single T cell receptor (beta chain) sequence along with its context. The antigen is undetermined. The CDR3 is 17 amino acids. V was clipped by 6 bases and J by 4 bases, with 22 bases between them. Synthesis of TCR cDNA relied on 5'RACE template switching, which attached a universal primer site and UMIs. Each CDR3 protein is one row after TCRdb ran MiXCR on the 5' RACE reads. The data show about 400,000 distinct CDR3 sequences, with 6.2% seen just once and over 12% held by the top ten. The sample originates from a study of T cells after yellow fever vaccination. Study results and limitations: At around 95% for CD4 and 70% to 90% for CD8, most primary-vaccination clones showed up again after the booster.

The J gene is TRBJ2-1, the V gene TRBV12-3 or TRBV12-4; TRBD1 or TRBD2 may be the D gene (6 bases each). The TCR was taken from a man aged 30-40 years who received the YFV17D yellow fever vaccine. Specimen: PBMCs, collected 5 days after the yellow fever booster vaccination. The CDR3 nucleotides read TGTGCCAGCAGCCCCCTGGTGGGGGGACAAATATACAATGAGCAGTTCTTC. Translation: CASSPLVGGQIYNEQFF.